This paragraph covers one T cell receptor (beta chain) sequence. What it binds is unknown. This CDR3 has 13 residues. Germline V gene sequence: CDR1 SNHLY, CDR2 FYNNEI. Trimming took 6 bases from V and 7 from J, leaving 15 bases between them. This entry comes from a study of T-cell memory formation after mild COVID-19. Study-wide context: Each donor largely had its own TCR clusters. General study findings and limits: Of the contracting clones, CD4+ ones lay mainly in CM and EM, and CD8+ ones in EMRA.

It was 5'RACE with constant-segment primers that produced the TCR alpha and TCR beta cDNA libraries, which carried sample barcodes and UMIs. TCRdb analysed the 5' RACE reads with MiXCR anew, one entry per CDR3 protein. The sample holds 550,000 to 650,000 distinct CDR3 sequences; around a sixth are singletons and the top ten take about 7.5%. The receptor comes from an adult woman who had mild COVID-19 (a few samples of this study predate the infection). Cell type and time point are not known. The specimen was PBMCs or a T cell subset sorted from them (not recorded which). The chain couples TRBV2 to TRBJ2-5; D not certain. The CDR3 coding sequence is TGTGCCAGCAGGAGGCCACTCCTCGGGACCCAGTACTTC. Translating it yields CASRRPLLGTQYF.